This T cell receptor (beta chain) originates from a study of T cell repertoires in cytomegalovirus infection. MiXCR, run by TCRdb on the reads, gives a single entry per CDR3 protein. This table has about 450,000 distinct CDR3 sequences, around 32% appearing once. General study points: The cumulative frequency of public TCR beta families distinguished individuals who carried CMV together with the relevant HLA.

A note on this clonotype: Antigen specificity is unknown.

The CDR3 sequence is 15 residues long. The germline gives CDR1 LNHDA, CDR2 SQIVND (reference sequence). With V trimmed by 7 bases and J by 4 bases, 10 bases remained unmatched. The sequence was collected from a human donor in good health (CMV status not recorded). Some clones in this sample may be carry-over from other donors' samples. Sequences were obtained from PBMCs. The chain joins TRBV19 to TRBJ1-1; 9 bases line up with TRBD1. Here the CDR3 reads CASIPSGTGFTEAFF. The CDR3 DNA is TGTGCCAGTATTCCGTCCGGGACAGGGTTCACTGAAGCTTTCTTT.